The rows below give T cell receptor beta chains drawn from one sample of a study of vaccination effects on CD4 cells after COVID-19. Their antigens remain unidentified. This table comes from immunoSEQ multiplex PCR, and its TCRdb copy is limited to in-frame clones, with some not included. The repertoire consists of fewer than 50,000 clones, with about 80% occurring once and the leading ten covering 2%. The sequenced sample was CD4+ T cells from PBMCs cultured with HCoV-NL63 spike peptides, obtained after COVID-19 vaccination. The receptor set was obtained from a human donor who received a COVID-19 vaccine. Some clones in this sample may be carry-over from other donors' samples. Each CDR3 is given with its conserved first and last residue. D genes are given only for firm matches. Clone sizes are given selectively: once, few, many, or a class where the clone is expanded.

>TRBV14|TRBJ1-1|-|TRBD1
TGTGCCAGCAGCCACCAAAAGACAGGGGCCACTGAAGCTTTCTTT
CASSHQKTGATEAFF
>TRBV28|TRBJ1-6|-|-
TGTGCCAGCAGTTCGGAAAATTCACCCCTCCACTTT
CASSSENSPLHF
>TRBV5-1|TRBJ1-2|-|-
TGCGCCAGCAGCTTGGGTCAACCGACCGGCTATGGCTACACCTTC
CASSLGQPTGYGYTF
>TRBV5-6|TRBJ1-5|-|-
TGTGCCAGCAGCCTACCCAATCAGCCCCAGCATTTT
CASSLPNQPQHF
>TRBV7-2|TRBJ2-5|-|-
TGTGCCAGCAGCCCCCGGGGACAAGAGACCCAGTACTTC
CASSPRGQETQYF
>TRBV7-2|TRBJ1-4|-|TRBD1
TGTGCCAGCAGCCGGGACAGGGGGAATGAAAAACTGTTTTTT
CASSRDRGNEKLFF
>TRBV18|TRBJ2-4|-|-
TGTGCCAGCTCACCACCGGGGACCCGGGACATTCAGTACTTC
CASSPPGTRDIQYF
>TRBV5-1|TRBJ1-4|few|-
TGCGCCAGCAGCTTTGCGGCAGATGAAAAACTGTTTTTT
CASSFAADEKLFF
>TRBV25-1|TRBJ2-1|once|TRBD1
TGTGCCAGCAGCTTGACAGGGGGCATATCCTACAATGAGCAGTTCTTC
CASSLTGGISYNEQFF
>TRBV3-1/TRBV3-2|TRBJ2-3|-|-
TGTGCCAGCAGCCGCTACGGCGGCTACACAGATACGCAGTATTTT
CASSRYGGYTDTQYF
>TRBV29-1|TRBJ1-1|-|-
TGCAGCGTTGGGCCGGGAACTGAAGCTTTCTTT
CSVGPGTEAFF
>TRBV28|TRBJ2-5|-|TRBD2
TGTGCCAGCAGTGATTTGCGGGGGGTTGAGACCCAGTACTTC
CASSDLRGVETQYF
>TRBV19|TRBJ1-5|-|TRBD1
TGTGCCAGTACCCTCGGGACAGGGGGCATTCAGCCCCAGCATTTT
CASTLGTGGIQPQHF
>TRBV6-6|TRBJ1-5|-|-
TGTGCCAGCAGTTACTCGTCTAGGAGCAATCAGCCCCAGCATTTT
CASSYSSRSNQPQHF
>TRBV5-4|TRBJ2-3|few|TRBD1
TGTGCCAGCAGCTCGGGACAGGAGACTAGCACAGATACGCAGTATTTT
CASSSGQETSTDTQYF
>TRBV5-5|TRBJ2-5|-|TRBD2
TGTGCCAGCAGCTTGGGAGGGACTAGCGGGGGGGCAGAGACCCAGTACTTC
CASSLGGTSGGAETQYF
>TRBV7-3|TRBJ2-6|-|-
TGTGCCAGCAGCTTAAAGGGGGACGGCTCTGGGGCCAACGTCCTGACTTTC
CASSLKGDGSGANVLTF